One and the same sample provided the 11 T cell receptor beta chains below, sequenced in a study of vaccination and CD4 T cells after COVID-19. Described treatment: approximately 9-day PBMC culture with coronavirus spike peptide pools or control peptides (ViraFEST assay). The Oncomine TCR Beta short-read assay was what sequenced the DNA obtained from cultured CD4+ T cells. TCRdb passed the PCR reads through MiXCR, listing each CDR3 protein once. The sample has 20,000 or so distinct CDR3 sequences, roughly three fifths seen once. Antigen specificity for these receptors is unknown. Sequenced material: CD4+ T cells from blood, cultured in vitro. The receptors come from a human donor who had recovered from COVID-19.

This chain links TRBV11-1 with TRBJ1-2; D possibly corresponds to TRBD1 (5 bases). Germline V gene lookup returns CDR1 SGHAT and CDR2 FQDESV (reference sequence). Between the trimmed V and J ends, which lost 6 bases and 8 bases, there was a span of 16 bases. This CDR3 is 13 amino acids long. CDR3 amino acids: CASRGVRSAGYTF. The CDR3 DNA reads TGTGCCAGCAGGGGGGTGCGCTCGGCGGGCTACACCTTC.

This chain uses TRBV6-2 or TRBV6-3 with TRBJ2-7; a weak D match, TRBD1 (6 bases). V lost 0 bases to trimming and J lost 3 bases, with 12 bases between them. The germline CDR1 and CDR2 sequences are MNHEY and SVGEGT. The CDR3 is made up of 15 amino acids. CDR3 residues: CASSYSRADSYEQYF. In DNA form, the CDR3 reads TGTGCCAGCAGTTACTCGAGGGCGGACAGCTACGAGCAGTACTTC.

DNA for the CDR3: TGTGCCACCAGTGATGCTGGGACTAGCGGGAGGGTGGGGTACAATGAGCAGTTCTTC. Its translation is CATSDAGTSGRVGYNEQFF. The genes are TRBV24-1 and TRBJ2-1; TRBD2 matches 16 bases. The length of the CDR3 is 19 residues. Germline V lookup: CDR1 KGHDR, CDR2 SFDVKD. Trimming at V came to 3 bases and at J to 4 bases, leaving 8 bases not matched to a gene.

V and J are TRBV20-1 and TRBJ1-3, with a tentative D call TRBD1 (6 bases). Looked up from germline, CDR1 is DFQATT and CDR2 is SNEGSKA (reference sequence). V was clipped by 1 base and J by 5 bases, with 12 bases between them. The CDR3 length is 14 residues. CDR3 nucleotide sequence: TGCAGTGCTAGAGGTGAAAGGGGGAGAAACACCATATATTTT. Translated, it gives CSARGERGRNTIYF.

The chain has TRBV19 and TRBJ2-7, with D uncertain. The CDR3 loop spans 15 amino acids. Germline V gene lookup returns CDR1 LNHDA and CDR2 SQIVND (reference sequence). V gave up 3 bases and J gave up 2 bases, with 14 bases separating them. The CDR3 DNA is TGTGCCAGTAGTATTTCCCAGACGTTGACCTACGAGCAGTACTTC. As protein: CASSISQTLTYEQYF.

The chain has TRBV28 and TRBJ2-3; 15 bases map to TRBD2. This CDR3 is built from 16 residues. CDR1 is MDHEN and CDR2 is SYDVKM in the germline V gene. V lost 3 bases to trimming and J lost 9 bases; unmatched junction nucleotides: 7. The CDR3 sequence: CASSFPPGLAGGTQYF. The CDR3 DNA is TGTGCCAGCAGTTTCCCTCCGGGACTAGCGGGAGGAACGCAGTATTTT. Together with reference TRBV28 and TRBJ2-3, the CDR3 gives the full variable domain: DVKVTQSSRYLVKRTGEKVFLECVQDMDHENMFWYRQDPGLGLRLIYFSYDVKMKEKGDIPEGYSVSREKKERFSLILESASTNQTSMYLCASSFPPGLAGGTQYFGPGTRLTVL.

This clonotype was seen just once. V usage is TRBV6-1 and J usage is TRBJ2-7; 7 nucleotides match TRBD1. In germline, CDR1 is MNHNS, CDR2 SASEGT. The J segment lost 2 bases and the V segment lost 6 bases, leaving 4 bases of the junction unmatched. The CDR3 has 13 amino acids. CDR3 DNA sequence: TGTGCCAGCAGGCCGGGACAGACCTACGAGCAGTACTTC. It encodes CASRPGQTYEQYF.

The gene calls are TRBV20-1 and TRBJ2-3; 7 bases fit TRBD2. The V segment lost 2 bases and the J segment 0 bases; nucleotides outside the gene matches: 8. The germline V gene has CDR1 DFQATT and CDR2 SNEGSKA (reference sequence). The CDR3 sequence is 16 residues long. DNA of the CDR3: TGCAGTGCTAGAAGGGCTAGCGGAGCTAGCACAGATACGCAGTATTTT. This encodes CSARRASGASTDTQYF.

V gene TRBV27 combines with J gene TRBJ2-7; the match to TRBD2 covers 8 bases. The CDR3 totals 16 residues. After removal of 5 bases from V and 5 bases from J, the junction contained 14 bases not matched to a gene. Looked up from germline, CDR1 is MNHEY and CDR2 is SMNVEV (reference sequence). The CDR3 reads CASSPHGRGGSDEQYF. In nucleotides, the CDR3 is TGTGCCAGCAGTCCTCACGGGAGGGGGGGTTCCGACGAGCAGTACTTC.

This clonotype occurred once. The CDR3 bases are TGTGCCAGCAGCTTAGAATCTTGGGACGTCGATGGCTACACCTTC. Translating it yields CASSLESWDVDGYTF. This rearrangement joins TRBV7-2 to TRBJ1-2; possible D gene TRBD1, 5 bases. Between the trimmed V and J ends, which lost 1 base and 6 bases, there was a span of 15 bases. The CDR3 is 15 residues long. CDR1 and CDR2 from the germline V gene are SGHTA and FQGNSA.

This clonotype appeared a few times. The limits of the CDR3 on the DNA are not certain, so only TCRdb's listed CDR3 is given. This chain joins TRBV7-5 and TRBJ2-7; the table's D call, TRBD2, was not checked against the DNA. TRBV7-5 is labeled a pseudogene. The CDR3 contains 19 residues when both ends are counted. Here the CDR3 reads CISVSEAPGTSGSLAEQYF.